These 3 T cell receptor beta chains share one sample of origin, sequenced in a study of blood T cells in healthy people across ages. Combining a sample-barcoded 5' primer with a J-beta primer mix, a second PCR ran for roughly 6 to 12 cycles. Via MiXCR, TCRdb re-called the 5' RACE reads, giving one row per CDR3 protein. The sample lists under 1,000,000 distinct CDR3 sequences; about 46% were seen once. Sequenced: blood. These TCRs come from a man older than 75 in good health.

The J gene is TRBJ2-1, the V gene TRBV11-2; a possible D gene is TRBD1 (6 bases). The CDR3 is 16 amino acids. Between the trimmed V and J ends, which lost 4 bases and 0 bases, there was a span of 13 bases. Germline V gives CDR1 SGHAT, CDR2 FQNNGV. CDR3 coding DNA: TGTGCCAGCAGCTCGGTAGGGGGAAGCTCCTACAATGAGCAGTTCTTC. Protein: CASSSVGGSSYNEQFF.

The rearrangement joins TRBV10-3 to TRBJ2-1; 12 positions match TRBD2. The CDR3 loop spans 17 amino acids. Germline-derived CDR1 and CDR2 are ENHRY and SYGVKD. The V segment lost 7 bases and the J segment 7 bases; nucleotides outside the gene matches: 14. CDR3 nucleotides: TGTGCCATCACTAAAAACGATAGGACTAGCGGGAATAATGAGCAGTTCTTC. Protein product: CAITKNDRTSGNNEQFF.

This clonotype has a handful of counts. The gene calls are TRBV3-1 and TRBJ1-6; 10 bases line up with TRBD1. V lost 3 bases, J lost 7 bases, and 0 bases stayed unmatched. The CDR3 length is 14 residues. Germline CDR1 reads LGHDT; CDR2 reads YNNKEL (reference sequence). The CDR3 region has the DNA TGTGCCAGCAGCCAGGACAGGGGGAATTCACCCCTCCACTTT. This encodes CASSQDRGNSPLHF. The full variable domain, with the rest looked up from reference TRBV3-1 and TRBJ1-6, is DTAVSQTPKYLVTQMGNDKSIKCEQNLGHDTMYWYKQDSKKFLKIMFSYNNKELIINETVPNRFSPKSPDKAHLNLHINSLELGDSAVYFCASSQDRGNSPLHFGNGTRLTVT.